The clone carrying this TCR beta chain appeared a single time. Profiling relied on immunoSEQ multiplex PCR, and the TCRdb table lists in-frame clones only, not all of them. The data show about 110,000 clones, with roughly nine tenths seen just once and roughly 32% held by the top ten. The data originate from a study of blood T cell repertoires in COVID-19. CDR1 is SQVTM, CDR2 ANQGSEA, per germline. CDR3 length: 13 residues. Trimming removed 6 bases from V and 2 bases from J; junction bases left unmatched: 6. The receptor comes from a woman of 80 years or more with acute or convalescent COVID-19. Sequenced sample: peripheral blood. The V call is TRBV29-1, the J call TRBJ2-5; 7 bases align to TRBD2. The CDR3 loop is CSVGDYLQETQYF. The DNA for the CDR3 is TGCAGCGTGGGGGACTACCTTCAAGAGACCCAGTACTTC.